The 30 T cell receptor beta chains below come from one sample, sequenced in a study of T cells in Graves' hyperthyroidism and ophthalmopathy. Amplified TCR beta CDR3 regions derived from RNA transcripts. TCR CDR3 regions were first amplified by RT-PCR with HTBI primers. TCRdb redid the calling of the multiplex PCR reads with MiXCR, one entry per CDR3 protein. The sample records nearly 250,000 distinct CDR3 sequences, about 24% being singletons. The sample taken for sequencing was blood. These receptors were collected from a woman aged 40 to 50 with Graves' ophthalmopathy.

This clonotype occurred a few times. The chain employs TRBV6-5 and TRBJ1-3; the D gene is possibly TRBD1 (5 bases). Germline V lookup: CDR1 MNHEY, CDR2 SVGAGI. V lost 2 bases, J lost 0 bases, and 11 bases lay in between. The CDR3 has 16 amino acids. The chain's CDR3 is CASSYRDSDSGNTIYF. DNA for the CDR3: TGTGCCAGCAGTTACAGAGACAGTGACTCTGGAAACACCATATATTTT.

This clonotype appeared a few times. A read error may account for a junction end that differs from germline. This chain links TRBV6-1 with TRBJ1-2; 7 nucleotides line up with TRBD1. The CDR3 covers 14 residues. Germline-derived CDR1 and CDR2 are MNHNS and SASEGT. The CDR3 DNA is TGTGCCATCGCGATTATAGGGGGCGCCGATGGCTACATCTTC. Translating gives CAIAIIGGADGYIF.

This sequence joins TRBV30 and TRBJ2-3, with TRBD1 identical over 8 bases. The CDR3 extends over 15 amino acids. J was trimmed by 0 bases and V by 3 bases; bases with no gene match: 5. Germline-derived CDR1 and CDR2 are GTSNPN and SVGIG (reference sequence). The CDR3, as DNA: TGTGCCTGGAGGGGGCAGGGGGCTAGCACAGATACGCAGTATTTT. Its translation: CAWRGQGASTDTQYF.

This clonotype was recorded many times. This rearrangement joins TRBV5-1 to TRBJ2-2; the match to TRBD2 covers 13 bases. The CDR3 is 16 amino acids. The V segment lost 4 bases and the J segment 7 bases; nucleotides outside the gene matches: 7. Germline V gene sequence: CDR1 SGHRS, CDR2 YFSETQ. CDR3 residues: CASSLTSGRANGELFF. The CDR3 coding sequence is TGCGCCAGCAGCCTTACTAGCGGGAGGGCCAACGGGGAGCTGTTTTTT. Full variable domain (rest looked up from reference TRBV5-1 and TRBJ2-2): KAGVTQTPRYLIKTRGQQVTLSCSPISGHRSVSWYQQTPGQGLQFLFEYFSETQRNKGNFPGRFSGRQFSNSRSEMNVSTLELGDSALYLCASSLTSGRANGELFFGEGSRLTVL.

This clonotype was counted between two and nine times. The chain couples TRBV10-3 to TRBJ1-5; 9 bases agree with TRBD1. CDR3 length: 16 residues. Germline V lookup: CDR1 ENHRY, CDR2 SYGVKD. V shed 3 bases, J shed 3 bases, and the junction held 6 bases outside the gene matches. Written as DNA, the CDR3 is TGTGCCATCAGTGATGGTGGGACAGGGTACAATCAGCCCCAGCATTTT. Translated, it gives CAISDGGTGYNQPQHF.

This chain uses TRBV7-3 with TRBJ2-1, with 8 bases that match TRBD2. Germline V gene sequence: CDR1 SGHTA, CDR2 FQGTGA. CDR3 length: 16 residues. The V and J ends lost 1 base and 5 bases, in that order; junction bases with no gene match: 7. CDR3 sequence reads: CASSLNGPAGDNEQFF. In DNA, the CDR3 is TGTGCCAGCAGCTTAAATGGTCCAGCGGGAGACAATGAGCAGTTCTTC.

This clonotype has a handful of counts. The CDR3 DNA reads TGTGCCAGCATCCGGTCCGGGACTAGCGGGAGGGAAGAGACCCAGTACTTC. It codes for CASIRSGTSGREETQYF. This chain links TRBV27 with TRBJ2-5; 16 positions agree with TRBD2. Germline V gives CDR1 MNHEY, CDR2 SMNVEV (reference sequence). This CDR3 is 17 amino acids long. J was trimmed by 3 bases and V by 7 bases; bases with no gene match: 8.

The V and J genes are TRBV6-5 and TRBJ2-5; 10 bases map to TRBD2. The length of the CDR3 is 15 residues. Germline CDR1 reads MNHEY; CDR2 reads SVGAGI. V was clipped by 2 bases and J by 4 bases; unmatched bases: 4. CDR3 nucleotide sequence: TGTGCCAGCAGTTACCAAGGACTAGCGGCAGAGACCCAGTACTTC. It codes for CASSYQGLAAETQYF.

This clonotype was seen at least ten times. The rearrangement uses TRBV12-5 and TRBJ2-3; maybe TRBD1 (5 bases). CDR3 size: 13 residues. Germline assignment: CDR1 LGHNT and CDR2 FRNRAP. V dropped 2 bases and J dropped 3 bases, with 6 bases sitting between them. The CDR3 DNA reads as TGTGCTAGTGGTTTGTCAGGGACAGATACGCAGTATTTT. Translation gives CASGLSGTDTQYF.

The chain combines TRBV20-1 with TRBJ2-5, with D uncertain. The V end lost 1 base, the J end lost 3 bases, and 9 bases lay between the germline ends. There are 13 residues in the CDR3. CDR1 and CDR2 (germline): DFQATT, SNEGSKA (reference sequence). The CDR3 loop is CSARASWEETQYF. The CDR3 DNA is TGCAGTGCTAGAGCCAGCTGGGAAGAGACCCAGTACTTC.

This clonotype was detected ten times or more. This chain links TRBV28 with TRBJ2-2; D is unresolved. The germline V gene has CDR1 MDHEN and CDR2 SYDVKM. Trimming took 7 bases from V and 7 from J, leaving 19 bases between them. This CDR3 region has 15 residues. CDR3 nucleotides: TGTGCCAGCAAGTATTCAGGTTCCTTGGGCGGGGAGCTGTTTTTT. Translating gives CASKYSGSLGGELFF.

This clonotype was found many times. This rearrangement joins TRBV7-2 to TRBJ2-7; perhaps D is TRBD1 or TRBD2 (6 bases each). Trimming took off 6 bases at V and 0 bases at J, with 15 bases between the two ends. Germline-derived CDR1 and CDR2 are SGHTA and FQGNSA. The CDR3 contains 15 residues. CDR3 sequence reads: CASREGDSYSYEQYF. The DNA of the CDR3 is TGTGCCAGCAGGGAGGGGGACTCGTACTCCTACGAGCAGTACTTC.

This clonotype was counted ten times or more. J is TRBJ1-1 and V is TRBV20-1; no firm D call. This CDR3 contains 15 residues. Germline CDR1 is DFQATT and CDR2 is SNEGSKA (reference sequence). The V end lost 5 bases, the J end lost 4 bases, and 20 bases lay between the germline ends. In DNA form, the CDR3 reads TGCAGTGCTGCCTTGGGAGAGGACGGGAGCACTGAAGCTTTCTTT. Residues: CSAALGEDGSTEAFF.

This clonotype showed up many times. The genes are TRBV11-2 and TRBJ2-5; tentative D call: TRBD2 (6 bases). Trimming left V 4 bases short and J 4 bases short, with 19 bases between. Germline CDR1 is SGHAT and CDR2 is FQNNGV. CDR3 size: 16 residues. The CDR3: CASSSKYGLGGETQYF. DNA of the CDR3: TGTGCCAGCAGCTCCAAGTACGGACTGGGAGGAGAGACCCAGTACTTC.

There are many counts of this clonotype. The gene calls are TRBV19 and TRBJ2-7; no clear D. The CDR3 length is 10 residues. Looked up from germline, CDR1 is LNHDA and CDR2 is SQIVND (reference sequence). Trimming removed 7 bases from V and 5 bases from J, with 6 bases in between. DNA for the CDR3: TGTGCCAGTAAAGGGAACGAGCAGTACTTC. Translating gives CASKGNEQYF. The full variable domain, with the rest looked up from reference TRBV19 and TRBJ2-7, is DGGITQSPKYLFRKEGQNVTLSCEQNLNHDAMYWYRQDPGQGLRLIYYSQIVNDFQKGDIAEGYSVSREKKESFPLTVTSAQKNPTAFYLCASKGNEQYFGPGTRLTVT.

This clonotype was recorded many times. The chain employs TRBV10-3 and TRBJ2-2; the D gene could be TRBD1 or TRBD2 (5 bases each). Deletions cut 6 bases from V and 0 bases from J, with 17 bases between. CDR3 length: 17 residues. From germline, CDR1 is ENHRY and CDR2 SYGVKD. CDR3 bases: TGTGCCATCAGGAGGGTAGGGACGACAACGAACACCGGGGAGCTGTTTTTT. Translating gives CAIRRVGTTTNTGELFF.

The chain employs TRBV7-8 and TRBJ2-7; D not certain. V was pared by 4 bases and J by 5 bases, with 15 bases between. The germline gives CDR1 SGHVS, CDR2 FQNEAQ. The CDR3 totals 14 residues. The CDR3 reads CASSSNWAGDEQYF. CDR3 bases: TGTGCCAGCAGCTCCAACTGGGCAGGTGACGAGCAGTACTTC.

On this clonotype itself: A read error may account for a junction end that differs from germline. The chain combines TRBV27 with TRBJ1-5, with D possibly TRBD1 on 5 matching bases. Germline V gives CDR1 MNHEY, CDR2 SMNVEV (reference sequence). The CDR3 is made up of 15 amino acids. The CDR3 protein is CASTPGPNSNQPQLF. The CDR3 DNA is TGTGCCAGCACCCCGGGACCAAATAGCAATCAGCCCCAGCTTTTT.

The chain uses TRBV11-2 and TRBJ1-1, with TRBD1 as a possible D gene (5 bases). Germline CDR1 SGHAT, CDR2 FQNNGV. Trimming cost V 5 bases and J 2 bases, with 21 bases left between them. The CDR3 totals 17 residues. CDR3 coding DNA: TGTGCCAGCAGCCGAAGGGGTATTATTGGCAGAAACACTGAAGCTTTCTTT. It yields the protein CASSRRGIIGRNTEAFF.

This clonotype was detected many times. The J gene is TRBJ2-2, the V gene TRBV10-3; TRBD2 agrees at 10 bases. This CDR3 has 17 amino acids. Germline assignment: CDR1 ENHRY and CDR2 SYGVKD. The J segment lost 4 bases and the V segment lost 2 bases, leaving 7 bases of the junction unmatched. CDR3 coding DNA: TGTGCCATCAGTGAGGACCCCGGGACTAGCGTCACCGGGGAGCTGTTTTTT. Its protein is CAISEDPGTSVTGELFF.

CDR3 nucleotides: TGTGCCAGCAGCCCCCAGGGCCCGAGGGGGCAAGAGACCCAGTACTTC. Protein sequence: CASSPQGPRGQETQYF. J is TRBJ2-5 and V is TRBV7-8, with D tentatively TRBD1 (6 bases). Deletions cut 5 bases from V and 2 bases from J, with 18 bases between. The germline V gene has CDR1 SGHVS and CDR2 FQNEAQ. This CDR3 is 16 amino acids long.

This clonotype was seen repeatedly, ten times or more. The chain is built from TRBV27 and TRBJ2-5; 14 bases are shared with TRBD2. CDR1 is MNHEY and CDR2 is SMNVEV in the germline V gene (reference sequence). The CDR3 totals 16 residues. J was trimmed by 4 bases and V by 6 bases; bases with no gene match: 7. CDR3 coding DNA: TGTGCCAGCAGGGAATCGGGACTAGCGGGAGTAGAGACCCAGTACTTC. Translation gives CASRESGLAGVETQYF.

The chain couples TRBV12-3 or TRBV12-4 to TRBJ1-2; no firm D call. The CDR3 length is 13 residues. Deletions cut 5 bases from V and 0 bases from J, with 7 bases between. The CDR3 DNA reads TGTGCCAGCAGTCCGACTTCTAACTATGGCTACACCTTC. Its translation is CASSPTSNYGYTF.

In this sample, this clonotype turned up many times. The chain employs TRBV2 and TRBJ1-5; D gene ambiguous. CDR1 is SNHLY and CDR2 is FYNNEI in the germline V gene. Deletions cut 7 bases from V and 0 bases from J, with 7 bases between. The CDR3 has 13 residues. The CDR3 nucleotides are TGTGCCAGCAAGCTATATAGCAATCAGCCCCAGCATTTT. This codes for CASKLYSNQPQHF.

The chain uses TRBV24-1 and TRBJ2-2; 9 positions match TRBD1. Germline lookup yields CDR1 KGHDR and CDR2 SFDVKD. With V trimmed by 0 bases and J by 5 bases, 3 bases remained unmatched. The CDR3 length is 16 residues. The CDR3 spells CATSDLGTGSTGELFF. CDR3 nucleotides: TGTGCCACCAGTGATTTGGGGACAGGGAGTACCGGGGAGCTGTTTTTT.

This clonotype was counted many times. The chain has TRBV27 and TRBJ2-7, with a weak D call TRBD1 (7 bases). In germline, CDR1 is MNHEY, CDR2 SMNVEV (reference sequence). CDR3 length: 14 amino acids. V shed 3 bases and J shed 6 bases, with 15 bases lying between them. The CDR3 sequence: CASSFTQGRFEQYF. The CDR3 DNA reads TGTGCCAGCAGTTTTACACAGGGGAGGTTCGAGCAGTACTTC.

At least ten counts were recorded for this clonotype. The gene calls are TRBV12-3 or TRBV12-4 and TRBJ2-7, with 10 bases lining up with TRBD2. The CDR3 is 14 amino acids. The junction had 10 bases not matched to a gene; V was cut back by 8 bases and J by 6 bases. The CDR3 sequence: CASCPTSGQFEQYF. CDR3 DNA: TGTGCCAGCTGCCCGACTAGCGGGCAATTCGAGCAGTACTTC.

Ten or more counts support this clonotype. V gene TRBV6-5 combines with J gene TRBJ1-1; possibly TRBD1 for D (6 bases). V shed 1 base and J shed 2 bases, with 11 bases lying between them. CDR3 length: 15 amino acids. The germline V gene encodes CDR1 MNHEY and CDR2 SVGAGI. The CDR3 region is CASSYYTTGNTEAFF. CDR3 nucleotide sequence: TGTGCCAGCAGTTACTACACGACAGGAAACACTGAAGCTTTCTTT.

Only a few counts were recorded for this clonotype. The genes are TRBV20-1 and TRBJ1-5, with D unresolved. The CDR3 is made up of 13 amino acids. Trimming shortened V by 6 bases and J by 4 bases, and 13 bases separated the two germline ends. Per the germline V gene, CDR1 is DFQATT and CDR2 is SNEGSKA (reference sequence). The CDR3 nucleotides read TGCAGTGCCCCCCCCCCGGGGAATCAGCCCCAGCATTTT. The encoded protein is CSAPPPGNQPQHF.

This clonotype was counted many times. CDR3 in amino acids: CASRGTSSYEQYF. The DNA of the CDR3 is TGTGCCAGCAGGGGGACTAGCAGCTACGAGCAGTACTTC. This chain joins TRBV27 and TRBJ2-7; TRBD2 aligns across 9 bases. Losses at the gene ends were 6 bases for V and 3 bases for J; bases not matched to a gene: 3. This CDR3 has 13 amino acids. The germline CDR1 and CDR2 sequences are MNHEY and SMNVEV (reference sequence).